The entry below describes one TCR beta chain. What antigen it recognizes has not been identified. The record has no base qualities; no much larger clone is one base away. The sample belongs to a study of blood T cell repertoires in COVID-19 (dated by TCRdb to between 2020 and 2021). About the investigation overall: Samples covering the acute and convalescent phases of COVID-19 were provided by collaborators in the United States, Italy and Spain. The material from the prospective study consisted of cDNA or gDNA derived from T cells, B-cell-depleted T cells, or PBMCs. Where available, HLA class I and class II types were taken from metadata supplied by the sample provider and were not determined by assay-based typing. Nearly every sample came with metadata listing a de-identified subject ID, COVID-19 status, age in years and sex. The repertoires were made available in a free public database intended to serve as a resource for research on the immune response to SARS-CoV-2. Subjects who had been exposed to COVID-19, were actively infected with it, or had recovered from it provided the deeply sampled blood TCRbeta repertoires that made up the dataset. Samples came from the ongoing ImmuneRACE study (first 160 participants) plus 1,254 subjects from 6 global collaborators. The full study reports these points: The quantity of clinical and demographic metadata differed by source and by participant and was supplied without curation.

The CDR3 measures 16 amino acids from cysteine to phenylalanine. The entry retains the CDR3 DNA only, 48 bases that are in frame from base 1. V loses 3 bases, J loses 0 bases, and the germline ends lie 12 bases apart. CDR1 KGHSH and CDR2 LQKENI are derived from the germline V gene. TCRbeta CDR3 regions were amplified from genomic DNA using the immunoSEQ Assay, a bias-controlled multiplex PCR. Per the authors' processing: Within the assay, amplification of reference gene primers was used to estimate how many nucleated cells each sample contained. To quantify the absolute abundance of each unique TCRbeta CDR3 rearrangement, sequence reads were collapsed and filtered. For each sample, productive Simpson clonality was calculated as the square root of Simpson's diversity index across productive rearrangements. In its TCRdb copy, this immuneACCESS table keeps in-frame sequences only and misses some clones. Where compared with another copy, unresolved V genes explain less than half of these, and the others have no known cause. That table furnishes V, J and clone size, whereas the DNA furnished D and trimming. This sample is represented by about 210,000 clones; 65% to 90% of them were singletons. In total, the top ten clones hold 8.5% to 10% of the sample.

Participants in the prospective study were enrolled through a virtual design, were aged roughly 18 to 100 years, and lived in 24 United States geographic areas. In the prospective study, participants were assigned to cohorts based on the clinical history participants reported in a screening survey and a study questionnaire. In the prospective study, whole blood, serum and a nasopharyngeal or oropharyngeal swab were collected from each participant by mobile phlebotomists. Additional blood draws and questionnaires over an approximately 2-month period could optionally be provided by prospective study participants. Blood samples from the prospective study were shipped frozen or at room temperature prior to DNA extraction.

The sequence links TRBV18 to TRBJ2-1; TRBD2 is possibly the D segment (5 matching bases). This receptor was obtained from a woman between 45 and 60 years old with acute COVID-19. The source material was PBMCs or T cells enriched from blood (not recorded which). The DNA sequence is as follows: TGTGCCAGCTCACCGGCTCTTGGGAGCTCCTACAATGAGCAGTTCTTC. It translates to CASSPALGSSYNEQFF.